These 30 T cell receptor beta chains came from one sample sequenced in a study of vaccination and CD4 T cells after COVID-19. These receptors' antigens are unknown. Treatment specified: roughly 10-day PBMC culture with coronavirus spike peptide pools or control peptides (ViraFEST assay). Gathered ahead of the COVID-19 pandemic (2011-2018) were the CD4+ T cells of the unexposed donor. The study sequenced cultured CD4+ T cell DNA using the Oncomine TCR Beta short-read assay. TCRdb re-called the PCR reads with MiXCR, one entry per CDR3 protein. The sample includes roughly 7,000 distinct CDR3 sequences, around half of them seen just once. The source material was CD4+ T cells from blood, cultured in vitro. All receptors come from a human donor in good health.

In this sample, this clonotype turned up a few times. The rearrangement links TRBV6-2 or TRBV6-3 to TRBJ2-7, with 8 bases fitting TRBD1. The CDR3 runs to 12 residues. The ends lost 10 bases at V and 6 bases at J; junction bases unmatched: 8. Germline V gives CDR1 MNHEY, CDR2 SVGEGT. CDR3 nucleotide sequence: TGTGCCACCCAGACAGGGGAAGGCGAGCAGTACTTC. This translates into CATQTGEGEQYF.

CDR3 residues: CASSLVSQGGYGYTF. The DNA for the CDR3 is TGTGCCAGCAGCTTAGTTTCGCAGGGGGGCTATGGCTACACCTTC. The V and J genes are TRBV7-8 and TRBJ1-2; TRBD1 matches at 7 bases. The germline gives CDR1 SGHVS, CDR2 FQNEAQ. The CDR3 totals 15 residues. Trimming took 1 base from V and 4 from J; bases not matched to a gene: 6.

This rearrangement joins TRBV19 to TRBJ2-7; D gene unclear. Germline assignment: CDR1 LNHDA and CDR2 SQIVND (reference sequence). The CDR3 has 14 amino acids. Between the trimmed V and J ends, which lost 5 bases and 4 bases, there was a span of 15 bases. CDR3 DNA sequence: TGTGCCAGTAGTCTTCGGGCAGCTCAGTACGAGCAGTACTTC. Translation gives CASSLRAAQYEQYF.

In this sample, this clonotype turned up once. This chain connects TRBV6-1 to TRBJ2-1, with 8 bases lining up with TRBD2. Germline values: CDR1 MNHNS, CDR2 SASEGT. The CDR3 totals 16 residues. V lost 5 bases to trimming and J lost 4 bases; unmatched junction nucleotides: 10. The CDR3 sequence: CASSQRLATEYNEQFF. The CDR3 DNA reads as TGTGCCAGCAGTCAACGACTAGCGACCGAATACAATGAGCAGTTCTTC.

This clonotype is a singleton in its sample. The chain employs TRBV4-2 and TRBJ1-2; weak D call: TRBD1 (5 bases). This CDR3 contains 17 residues. The germline V and J ends were trimmed by 0 bases and 3 bases, with 17 bases remaining between them. Germline V gene data show CDR1 as LGHNA and CDR2 as YNFKEQ. In DNA, the CDR3 is TGTGCCAGCAGCCAAGAAATGGCGGGAGGGACTTACTATGGCTACACCTTC. Its translation is CASSQEMAGGTYYGYTF.

The V call is TRBV7-9, the J call TRBJ2-3; TRBD2 aligns across 9 bases. The CDR3 extends over 16 amino acids. The germline gives CDR1 SEHNR, CDR2 FQNEAQ (reference sequence). V gave up 4 bases and J gave up 2 bases; unmatched junction bases: 7. The CDR3 DNA is TGTGCCAGCAGCTCCCGGACTAGCGCATACACAGATACGCAGTATTTT. It codes for CASSSRTSAYTDTQYF.

V is TRBV5-8 and J is TRBJ2-5; tentatively, D is TRBD2 (6 bases). This CDR3 has 13 amino acids. Germline V gene sequence: CDR1 SGHTS, CDR2 YDEGEE. The germline V and J ends were trimmed by 7 bases and 7 bases, with 17 bases remaining between them. CDR3 sequence (DNA): TGTGCCAGCGGGGGGTTCGGAGAGGGGACCCAGTACTTC. Translated, it gives CASGGFGEGTQYF.

This chain connects TRBV12-3 or TRBV12-4 to TRBJ1-5; maybe TRBD1 (6 bases). The CDR3 has 14 residues. The ends were cut back, 4 bases at V and 1 base at J, with 8 bases in the middle. CDR3 region: CASSSGASNQPQHF. The CDR3 nucleotides are TGTGCCAGCAGTTCAGGGGCGAGCAATCAGCCCCAGCATTTT.

This sequence joins TRBV18 and TRBJ1-2; TRBD1 aligns across 8 bases. The V gene end was trimmed by 0 bases and the J gene end by 6 bases; junction bases not matched to a gene: 6. This CDR3 has 15 amino acids. Germline V gene data show CDR1 as KGHSH and CDR2 as LQKENI. CDR3 sequence reads: CASSPPGDRRDGYTF. The CDR3 nucleotides read TGTGCCAGCTCACCACCGGGGGACAGGAGGGATGGCTACACCTTC.

In this sample, this clonotype turned up a few times. The V call is TRBV6-1, the J call TRBJ1-2, with TRBD1 as a possible D gene (5 bases). Looked up from germline, CDR1 is MNHNS and CDR2 is SASEGT. The CDR3 is 17 residues long. In DNA, the CDR3 is TGTGCAGGCAAGTTTGACAGTCGGGTAACGTCTAACTATGGCTACACCTTC. Protein product: CAGKFDSRVTSNYGYTF.

The V call is TRBV28, the J call TRBJ2-7, with no clear D. There are 11 residues in the CDR3. Germline V CDR1 and CDR2: MDHEN, SYDVKM. Trimming removed 2 bases from V and 5 bases from J, with 4 bases in between. The CDR3: CASSLNDEQYF. Written as DNA, the CDR3 is TGTGCCAGCAGTTTAAACGACGAGCAGTACTTC.

The CDR3 spells CASSYGVGVYGYTF. DNA for the CDR3: TGTGCCAGCAGTTACGGGGTCGGGGTTTATGGCTACACCTTC. This chain uses TRBV6-5 with TRBJ1-2, with no clear D. Looked up from germline, CDR1 is MNHEY and CDR2 is SVGAGI. V shed 2 bases and J shed 5 bases, with 12 bases lying between them. The CDR3 runs 14 residues.

The V gene is TRBV6-1, the J gene TRBJ2-1; perhaps TRBD2 as D (7 bases). CDR3 length equals 12 residues. CDR1 and CDR2 from the germline V gene are MNHNS and SASEGT. The V and J ends lost 7 bases and 4 bases respectively, with 8 bases between them. The CDR3, as DNA: TGTGCCAGCAAGGGGGGGTACAATGAGCAGTTCTTC. This sequence encodes CASKGGYNEQFF.

This clonotype was picked up a small number of times. The rearrangement uses TRBV27 and TRBJ2-7, with D possibly TRBD1 on 6 matching bases. The CDR3 is 13 amino acids. Trimming removed 2 bases at V and 2 bases at J, with 7 bases between. Per the germline V gene, CDR1 is MNHEY and CDR2 is SMNVEV (reference sequence). In nucleotides, the CDR3 is TGTGCCAGCAGTTTAGGACAGCCCTACGAGCAGTACTTC. Its translation: CASSLGQPYEQYF.

The DNA for the CDR3 is TGTGCCAGCAGTTACTCGATCCCAGCGGTTAGCACAGATACGCAGTATTTT. Translating gives CASSYSIPAVSTDTQYF. This chain connects TRBV6-5 to TRBJ2-3, with D perhaps matching TRBD2 (5 bases). Trimming took 0 bases from V and 0 from J, leaving 13 bases between them. CDR1 and CDR2 (germline): MNHEY, SVGAGI. The CDR3 consists of 17 residues.

V gene TRBV20-1 combines with J gene TRBJ1-1; D is unclear. Trimming removed 5 bases from V and 7 bases from J, with 20 bases in between. Germline V gene sequence: CDR1 DFQATT, CDR2 SNEGSKA (reference sequence). The CDR3 runs to 14 residues. The CDR3 loop reads CSAPENGGEVEAFF. The DNA for the CDR3 is TGCAGTGCTCCCGAGAACGGCGGGGAGGTTGAAGCTTTCTTT.

This clonotype was seen more than once but under ten times. The genes are TRBV21-1 and TRBJ1-6. TRBV21-1 counts as a pseudogene. This CDR3 is 14 amino acids long. CDR3 coding DNA: TGTGCCAGCAGCCGTACGACTGGACCCCCACCCCTCCACTTT. Translation: CASSRTTGPPPLHF.

Concerning this clonotype: At one end the junction does not follow the germline gene, possibly because of a read error. The chain is built from TRBV20-1 and TRBJ1-2, with TRBD1 as a possible D gene (5 bases). Per germline, CDR1 DFQATT and CDR2 SNEGSKA (reference sequence). The CDR3 is 11 amino acids. CDR3 loop: CNARGAGGYTF. The CDR3 DNA follows: TGCAATGCTAGAGGGGCGGGTGGCTACACCTTC.

This clonotype appeared a few times. This rearrangement joins TRBV30 to TRBJ1-5; D is unclear. Trimming pared 3 bases from V and 4 bases from J, leaving 10 bases between. Per germline, CDR1 GTSNPN and CDR2 SVGIG (reference sequence). This CDR3 spans 13 amino acids. The chain's CDR3 is CAWSIGINQPQHF. CDR3 nucleotides: TGTGCCTGGAGCATTGGGATTAATCAGCCCCAGCATTTT. Complete variable domain (other parts from reference TRBV30 and TRBJ1-5): SQTIHQWPATLVQPVGSPLSLECTVEGTSNPNLYWYRQAAGRGLQLLFYSVGIGQISSEVPQNLSASRPQDRQFILSSKKLLLSDSGFYLCAWSIGINQPQHFGDGTRLSIL.

This clonotype occurred a few times. V and J are TRBV6-1 and TRBJ1-4, with TRBD1 identical over 12 bases. Germline CDR1 reads MNHNS; CDR2 reads SASEGT. There are 15 residues in the CDR3. J was trimmed by 11 bases and V by 6 bases; bases with no gene match: 10. CDR3 DNA: TGTGCCAGCAGCAAAGGGACAGGGGGCGGGGGGAAACTGTTTTTT. Protein product: CASSKGTGGGGKLFF.

The CDR3 here is CSVEDNGGGGAYEQYF. CDR3 nucleotide sequence: TGCAGCGTTGAAGATAACGGAGGTGGTGGGGCCTACGAGCAGTACTTC. The chain employs TRBV29-1 and TRBJ2-7; tentatively, D is TRBD2 (5 bases). Trimming pared 0 bases from V and 2 bases from J, leaving 17 bases between. Germline lookup yields CDR1 SQVTM and CDR2 ANQGSEA. This CDR3 region has 16 residues.

The rearrangement links TRBV6-1 to TRBJ1-1; D is ambiguous. This CDR3 has 11 amino acids. V lost 4 bases and J lost 11, with 11 bases in between. Germline loops: CDR1 MNHNS, CDR2 SASEGT. The CDR3 protein is CASSVLERAFF. The DNA of the CDR3 is TGTGCCAGCAGTGTCCTTGAGAGGGCTTTCTTT.

This clonotype was counted a few times. The J gene is TRBJ1-5, the V gene TRBV6-1; a possible D gene is TRBD1 (6 bases). The CDR3 is 13 residues long. Per the germline V gene, CDR1 is MNHNS and CDR2 is SASEGT. The V and J ends lost 11 bases and 4 bases respectively, with 15 bases between them. DNA for the CDR3: TGTGCCGGTCCGGGACACCCAAATCAGCCCCAGCATTTT. Its translation is CAGPGHPNQPQHF.

This clonotype turned up a few times. The V call is TRBV19, the J call TRBJ2-7; TRBD2 agrees at 9 bases. The V segment lost 6 bases and the J segment 7 bases; nucleotides outside the gene matches: 7. This CDR3 is 13 amino acids long. Germline loops: CDR1 LNHDA, CDR2 SQIVND (reference sequence). CDR3 residues: CASRGTSSMEQYF. DNA for the CDR3: TGTGCCAGTAGGGGGACTAGCAGTATGGAGCAGTACTTC.

The rearrangement links TRBV11-2 to TRBJ2-5; 7 bases map to TRBD2. The CDR3 is 14 residues long. CDR1 SGHAT and CDR2 FQNNGV come from the germline V gene. J lost 2 bases, V lost 5 bases, and 5 bases had no gene match. Here the CDR3 reads CASSPVGGQETQYF. For the CDR3, the DNA is TGTGCCAGCAGCCCCGTGGGGGGGCAAGAGACCCAGTACTTC.

There are a few counts of this clonotype. A read error may produce the germline difference seen at one junction end. V usage is TRBV6-1 and J usage is TRBJ2-4; a possible D gene is TRBD1 (6 bases). Germline loops: CDR1 MNHNS, CDR2 SASEGT. CDR3 length: 12 amino acids. In DNA form, the CDR3 reads TGTGCCAGCAGTACCCCTCTCGGGACACTTCTCTTC. Translated: CASSTPLGTLLF.

This clonotype has just a few counts. The chain uses TRBV11-2 and TRBJ2-5; no definite D call. Trimming stripped 1 base from V and 10 bases from J, with 10 bases between. CDR3 length: 12 residues. In germline, CDR1 is SGHAT, CDR2 FQNNGV. CDR3 amino acids: CASSLVPPIQYF. The DNA for the CDR3 is TGTGCCAGCAGCTTAGTACCCCCAATCCAGTACTTC.

The genes are TRBV7-9 and TRBJ2-1, with TRBD1 matching 7 bases. The length of the CDR3 is 14 residues. The V segment lost 7 bases and the J segment 7 bases; nucleotides outside the gene matches: 10. Germline assignment: CDR1 SEHNR and CDR2 FQNEAQ (reference sequence). This chain's CDR3 is CASNPRDRTNEQFF. The CDR3 DNA follows: TGTGCCAGCAACCCACGGGACAGAACGAATGAGCAGTTCTTC.

The J gene is TRBJ2-7, the V gene TRBV6-2 or TRBV6-3; 8 bases are a match to TRBD1. This CDR3 has 15 residues. Germline V gene sequence: CDR1 MNHEY, CDR2 SVGEGT. V lost 0 bases to trimming and J lost 2 bases; unmatched junction nucleotides: 3. The CDR3 here is CASSYSPDRAYEQYF. CDR3 in DNA: TGTGCCAGCAGTTACTCACCGGACAGGGCCTACGAGCAGTACTTC.

The V call is TRBV19, the J call TRBJ2-3, with TRBD1 matching over 7 bases. The germline gives CDR1 LNHDA, CDR2 SQIVND (reference sequence). This CDR3 spans 13 amino acids. The V gene end was trimmed by 8 bases and the J gene end by 4 bases; junction bases not matched to a gene: 6. The CDR3 sequence is CASADRPSDTQYF. The CDR3 DNA is TGTGCCAGTGCGGACAGGCCTTCAGATACGCAGTATTTT.